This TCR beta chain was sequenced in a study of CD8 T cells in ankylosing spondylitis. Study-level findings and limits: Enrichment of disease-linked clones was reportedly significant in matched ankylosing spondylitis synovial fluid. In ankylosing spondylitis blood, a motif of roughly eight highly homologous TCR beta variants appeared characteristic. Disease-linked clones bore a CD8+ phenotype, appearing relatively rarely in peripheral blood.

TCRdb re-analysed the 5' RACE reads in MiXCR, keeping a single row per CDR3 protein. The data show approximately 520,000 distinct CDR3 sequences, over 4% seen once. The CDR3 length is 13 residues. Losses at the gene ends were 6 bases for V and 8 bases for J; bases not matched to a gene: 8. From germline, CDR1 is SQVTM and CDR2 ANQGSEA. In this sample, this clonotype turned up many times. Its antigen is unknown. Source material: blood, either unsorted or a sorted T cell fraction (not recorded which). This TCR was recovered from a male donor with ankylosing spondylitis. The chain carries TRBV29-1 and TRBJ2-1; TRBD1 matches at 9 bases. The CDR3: CSVLGTGWHEQFF. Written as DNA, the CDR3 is TGCAGCGTCCTCGGGACAGGGTGGCATGAGCAGTTCTTC.